A single sample is the source of the 24 T cell receptor beta chains below, sequenced in a study of Graves' ophthalmopathy and Graves' hyperthyroidism. The authors amplified TCR beta CDR3 regions from RNA transcripts. HTBI-primed RT-PCR formed the first round, and a multiplex PCR formed the second. One entry per CDR3 protein, called by TCRdb with MiXCR from the multiplex PCR reads. Of about 620,000 distinct CDR3 sequences in the sample, about a fifth were seen once. Material: peripheral blood. The receptors shown here come from a woman between 18 and 29 years old with stable Graves' hyperthyroidism. Some clones in this sample may be carry-over from other donors' samples.

This clonotype was seen a few times. The rearrangement joins TRBV12-3 or TRBV12-4 to TRBJ2-7, with a weak D call TRBD2 (5 bases). Trimming took off 4 bases at V and 0 bases at J, with 13 bases between the two ends. The length of the CDR3 is 15 residues. CDR3 nucleotide sequence: TGTGCCAGCAGTTCCGAGGGAGTAAGCTCCTACGAGCAGTACTTC. It encodes CASSSEGVSSYEQYF.

This clonotype was observed many times. This CDR3 fails to terminate in the conserved phenylalanine or tryptophan, so it likely reflects a read error. The chain has TRBV10-3 and TRBJ1-1; tentatively, D is TRBD1 (5 bases). The V end lost 10 bases, the J end lost 0 bases, and 12 bases lay between the germline ends. Germline CDR1 is ENHRY and CDR2 is SYGVKD. This CDR3 is built from 13 residues. This chain's CDR3 is CATKQAMNTEAFL. The CDR3 DNA is TGTGCCACTAAACAGGCCATGAACACTGAAGCTTTCCTT.

This clonotype was detected only a few times. This chain uses TRBV20-1 with TRBJ1-5; possibly TRBD1 for D (5 bases). V was pared by 4 bases and J by 3 bases, with 10 bases between. The CDR3 runs to 13 residues. Germline loops: CDR1 DFQATT, CDR2 SNEGSKA (reference sequence). The DNA of the CDR3 is TGCAGTGCTACCCGGGGCCTCAATCAGCCCCAGCATTTT. Protein product: CSATRGLNQPQHF.

The rearrangement joins TRBV7-9 to TRBJ2-2; perhaps TRBD2 as D (6 bases). The germline gives CDR1 SEHNR, CDR2 FQNEAQ (reference sequence). V dropped 0 bases and J dropped 2 bases, with 7 bases sitting between them. The CDR3 contains 15 residues. The CDR3 loop is CASSLAAGNTGELFF. The CDR3 DNA is TGTGCCAGCAGCTTAGCAGCGGGCAACACCGGGGAGCTGTTTTTT.

Only a few counts were recorded for this clonotype. The chain carries TRBV7-2 and TRBJ2-4, with 7 bases aligning to TRBD1. This CDR3 contains 17 residues. Germline CDR1 and CDR2: SGHTA and FQGNSA. J was trimmed by 0 bases and V by 3 bases; bases with no gene match: 8. CDR3 DNA: TGTGCCAGCAGCTTCCAAACAGGGGCTCTAGCCAAAAACATTCAGTACTTC. Its translation: CASSFQTGALAKNIQYF.

This clonotype was seen at least ten times. This chain connects TRBV5-1 to TRBJ1-1; no clear D gene. CDR1 SGHRS and CDR2 YFSETQ come from the germline V gene. V shed 2 bases and J shed 4 bases, with 9 bases lying between them. The CDR3 covers 13 residues. CDR3 in DNA: TGCGCCAGCAGCTTCCAGACGAGCACTGAAGCTTTCTTT. It is translated as CASSFQTSTEAFF.

This clonotype has a handful of counts. The chain carries TRBV6-2 or TRBV6-3 and TRBJ1-5; 8 bases are a match to TRBD1. This CDR3 comprises 15 residues. Germline CDR1 reads MNHEY; CDR2 reads SVGEGT. V gave up 8 bases and J gave up 1 base; unmatched junction bases: 7. Written as DNA, the CDR3 is TGTGCCAGCGGGTCGACAGGGGAGAGCAATCAGCCCCAGCATTTT. Its translation is CASGSTGESNQPQHF.

This clonotype was counted ten times or more. This may arise from a read error, as a much more abundant clone is one base away. CDR3 in DNA: TGTGCCAGCAGCCAAGGGAGCGAGCAGTACTTC. Translation: CASSQGSEQYF. The gene calls are TRBV7-8 and TRBJ2-7, with D possibly matching TRBD2 (5 bases). V was shortened by 5 bases and J by 6 bases, with 8 bases between the two germline ends. Germline V gene lookup returns CDR1 SGHVS and CDR2 FQNEAQ. The CDR3 extends over 11 amino acids.

Remarks on this clonotype: Compared with germline, one end of the junction differs, possibly owing to a read error. The V and J genes are TRBV6-7 and TRBJ2-7; D unresolved. TRBV6-7 is an open reading frame whose function is uncertain. The CDR3 has 15 residues. CDR3 DNA: TGTGCCAGCAGTTACCCAAAGACTGCTTCCTGCGAGCAGTACTTC. Amino acid sequence: CASSYPKTASCEQYF.

This clonotype appeared many times. The V call is TRBV6-5, the J call TRBJ1-1; D gene uncertain. V lost 6 bases and J 1 base, leaving 9 bases between the germline ends. The length of the CDR3 is 13 residues. CDR1 and CDR2 (germline): MNHEY, SVGAGI. Here the CDR3 DNA reads TGTGCCAGCAGCTATCTACAGAACACTGAAGCTTTCTTT. Protein sequence: CASSYLQNTEAFF.

In this sample, this clonotype turned up many times. The V gene is TRBV5-1, the J gene TRBJ1-5; 8 bases align to TRBD1. Per the germline V gene, CDR1 is SGHRS and CDR2 is YFSETQ. The V gene end was trimmed by 4 bases and the J gene end by 6 bases; junction bases not matched to a gene: 6. The CDR3 runs 14 residues. As DNA, the CDR3 is TGCGCCAGCAGCGTTGGACAGGGCACTCAGCCCCAGCATTTT. It encodes CASSVGQGTQPQHF.

The sample holds one count of this clonotype. The J gene is TRBJ1-5, the V gene TRBV12-3 or TRBV12-4; D gene ambiguous. The CDR3 runs to 13 residues. Trimming removed 2 bases from V and 5 bases from J, with 7 bases in between. The CDR3 here is CASSLKGDQPQHF. The CDR3 DNA follows: TGTGCCAGCAGTTTAAAAGGAGATCAGCCCCAGCATTTT.

This clonotype was picked up many times. The V call is TRBV6-5, the J call TRBJ1-2; D uncertain. This CDR3 has 13 amino acids. The V gene's germline CDR1 is MNHEY and CDR2 SVGAGI. Between the trimmed V and J ends, which lost 4 bases and 4 bases, there was a span of 10 bases. DNA for the CDR3: TGTGCCAGCAGTTTAAGCCCTGGCTATGGCTACACCTTC. Translation gives CASSLSPGYGYTF.

There are many counts of this clonotype. The J gene is TRBJ1-1, the V gene TRBV6-1; TRBD1 aligns across 7 bases. Germline V gene data show CDR1 as MNHNS and CDR2 as SASEGT. The CDR3 is made up of 15 amino acids. J gave up 11 bases and V 6 bases, and 18 bases lay outside the gene matches. CDR3 in amino acids: CASRLGQRDFGGAFF. CDR3 sequence (DNA): TGTGCCAGCAGACTGGGACAGCGCGATTTTGGGGGGGCTTTCTTT.

Many counts were recorded for this clonotype. The rearrangement uses TRBV12-3 or TRBV12-4 and TRBJ2-7; either TRBD1 or TRBD2 may supply D (5 bases each). The germline V and J ends were trimmed by 9 bases and 0 bases, with 15 bases remaining between them. The CDR3 consists of 14 residues. The CDR3 sequence is CASTWDESSYEQYF. As DNA, the CDR3 is TGTGCCAGTACGTGGGACGAAAGCTCCTACGAGCAGTACTTC.

This clonotype was detected ten times or more. The V call is TRBV6-1, the J call TRBJ1-6; 7 bases fit TRBD1. There are 19 residues in the CDR3. J gave up 9 bases and V 6 bases, and 23 bases lay outside the gene matches. Germline-derived CDR1 and CDR2 are MNHNS and SASEGT. In DNA, the CDR3 is TGTGCCAGCAGGCCTCCGACAGGGACCCCCACCTTAAGATTTTCACCCCTCCACTTT. Protein: CASRPPTGTPTLRFSPLHF.

In its sample, this clonotype was seen many times. The genes are TRBV20-1 and TRBJ1-2, with TRBD1 matching 9 bases. V gave up 6 bases and J gave up 6 bases; unmatched junction bases: 5. This CDR3 region has 12 residues. Germline V gene lookup returns CDR1 DFQATT and CDR2 SNEGSKA (reference sequence). CDR3 sequence: CSARTGGNGYTF. DNA for the CDR3: TGCAGTGCAAGAACAGGGGGCAATGGCTACACCTTC.

This clonotype turned up a few times. The chain has TRBV20-1 and TRBJ1-2; TRBD1 aligns across 7 bases. The V gene's germline CDR1 is DFQATT and CDR2 SNEGSKA (reference sequence). The CDR3 has 12 residues. V lost 6 bases and J lost 2; bases outside the gene matches: 3. For the CDR3, the DNA is TGCAGTGCAGGACAGGTGAACTATGGCTACACCTTC. It is translated as CSAGQVNYGYTF.

This clonotype was seen at least ten times. The chain couples TRBV2 to TRBJ1-6, with TRBD1 identical over 7 bases. The length of the CDR3 is 15 residues. Germline lookup yields CDR1 SNHLY and CDR2 FYNNEI. With 6 bases clipped from V and 5 bases from J, the junction kept 7 bases outside the gene matches. The CDR3 nucleotides read TGTGCCAGCAGCGCCATACAGGGGAATAATTCACCCCTCCACTTT. This sequence encodes CASSAIQGNNSPLHF.

A few counts support this clonotype. The chain has TRBV5-1 and TRBJ2-5; D possibly corresponds to TRBD1 (6 bases). Per the germline V gene, CDR1 is SGHRS and CDR2 is YFSETQ. The CDR3 has 15 amino acids. The V and J ends lost 2 bases and 5 bases respectively, with 16 bases between them. CDR3 in DNA: TGCGCCAGCAGCTTAAGGACAGATTCGACGGAGACCCAGTACTTC. It translates to CASSLRTDSTETQYF.

This sequence joins TRBV20-1 and TRBJ2-5; the D gene is possibly TRBD1 (5 bases). In germline, CDR1 is DFQATT, CDR2 SNEGSKA (reference sequence). The CDR3 length is 14 residues. Trimming cost V 0 bases and J 5 bases, with 13 bases left between them. The CDR3, as DNA: TGCAGTGCTAGAGATCTCCAGGGTTGGGAGACCCAGTACTTC. Residues: CSARDLQGWETQYF.

This rearrangement joins TRBV7-3 to TRBJ2-5, with 9 bases matching TRBD2. Germline CDR1 reads SGHTA; CDR2 reads FQGTGA. V lost 8 bases, J lost 2 bases, and 9 bases stayed unmatched. CDR3 length equals 15 residues. The CDR3 DNA reads TGTGCCAGCGGTCTGGCGGGGGGGACTCAAGAGACCCAGTACTTC. Translated, it gives CASGLAGGTQETQYF. Filled out from reference TRBV7-3 and TRBJ2-5, the complete variable domain reads GAGVSQTPSNKVTEKGKYVELRCDPISGHTALYWYRQSLGQGPEFLIYFQGTGAADDSGLPNDRFFAVRPEGSVSTLKIQRTERGDSAVYLCASGLAGGTQETQYFGPGTRLLVL.

This clonotype was seen a few times. This chain joins TRBV6-1 and TRBJ2-7, with 7 bases matching TRBD2. Germline CDR1 reads MNHNS; CDR2 reads SASEGT. V gave up 6 bases and J gave up 4 bases; unmatched junction bases: 15. This CDR3 contains 16 residues. CDR3 sequence: CASRTSGGIGGYEQYF. CDR3 DNA sequence: TGTGCCAGCAGGACCTCGGGGGGTATCGGTGGGTACGAGCAGTACTTC.

This clonotype has ten or more counts. The chain couples TRBV11-3 to TRBJ2-7; 8 bases are shared with TRBD1. Germline CDR1 and CDR2: SGHNT and YENEEA. With 6 bases clipped from V and 3 bases from J, the junction kept 7 bases outside the gene matches. This CDR3 has 14 residues. This CDR3 is CASSLQGEGYEQYF. The CDR3 DNA is TGTGCCAGCAGTCTACAGGGGGAAGGCTACGAGCAGTACTTC.